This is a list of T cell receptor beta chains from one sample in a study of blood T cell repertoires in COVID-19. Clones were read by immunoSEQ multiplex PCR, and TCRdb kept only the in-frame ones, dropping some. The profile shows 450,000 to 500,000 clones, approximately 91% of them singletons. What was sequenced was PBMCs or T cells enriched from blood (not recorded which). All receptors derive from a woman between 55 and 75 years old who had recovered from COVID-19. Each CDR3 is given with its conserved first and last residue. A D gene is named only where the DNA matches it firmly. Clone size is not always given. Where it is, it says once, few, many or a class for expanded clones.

cdr3_nt: TGTGCCAGTAGTATGAGGGCTCGGGATAATTCACCCCTCCACTTT
cdr3_aa: CASSMRARDNSPLHF
j_call: TRBJ1-6
clone_size: NA
v_call: TRBV19
d_call: NA

cdr3_nt: TGCGCCAGCAGCCGTCAACTAGCGAATGAGCAGTTCTTC
cdr3_aa: CASSRQLANEQFF
j_call: TRBJ2-1
clone_size: NA
v_call: TRBV5-1
d_call: TRBD2

cdr3_nt: TGTGCCAGCACAAGGGACATTGGTAACTATGGCTACACCTTC
cdr3_aa: CASTRDIGNYGYTF
j_call: TRBJ1-2
clone_size: NA
v_call: TRBV11-2
d_call: NA

cdr3_nt: TGTGCCAGCAGCTGGGGACTAGCGGGGGGGTTAGCCAAAAACATTCAGTACTTC
cdr3_aa: CASSWGLAGGLAKNIQYF
j_call: TRBJ2-4
clone_size: NA
v_call: TRBV5-4
d_call: TRBD2

cdr3_nt: TGTGCCAGCTCACCCGGGACAGCCTACGAGCAGTACTTC
cdr3_aa: CASSPGTAYEQYF
j_call: TRBJ2-7
clone_size: once
v_call: TRBV18
d_call: TRBD1

cdr3_nt: TGTGCCAGCAGCCAAATAGCCCCTCGGGGAAATTCACCCCTCCACTTT
cdr3_aa: CASSQIAPRGNSPLHF
j_call: TRBJ1-6
clone_size: NA
v_call: TRBV3-1/TRBV3-2
d_call: NA

cdr3_nt: TGTGCCAGCAGCCCAGATAATTGGTTTAATTCACCCCTCCACTTT
cdr3_aa: CASSPDNWFNSPLHF
j_call: TRBJ1-6
clone_size: few
v_call: TRBV7-9
d_call: NA

cdr3_nt: TGTGCCAGCTCACCATCCGTACAGGGACGAAGCTATGGCTACACCTTC
cdr3_aa: CASSPSVQGRSYGYTF
j_call: TRBJ1-2
clone_size: NA
v_call: TRBV18
d_call: NA

cdr3_nt: TGTGCCAGCTTCCCAGGGGCCGGGGCCAACGTCCTGACTTTC
cdr3_aa: CASFPGAGANVLTF
j_call: TRBJ2-6
clone_size: NA
v_call: TRBV6-5
d_call: NA

cdr3_nt: TGTGCCAGTAGTATCGGAGGGAACACAGATACGCAGTATTTT
cdr3_aa: CASSIGGNTDTQYF
j_call: TRBJ2-3
clone_size: NA
v_call: TRBV19
d_call: NA